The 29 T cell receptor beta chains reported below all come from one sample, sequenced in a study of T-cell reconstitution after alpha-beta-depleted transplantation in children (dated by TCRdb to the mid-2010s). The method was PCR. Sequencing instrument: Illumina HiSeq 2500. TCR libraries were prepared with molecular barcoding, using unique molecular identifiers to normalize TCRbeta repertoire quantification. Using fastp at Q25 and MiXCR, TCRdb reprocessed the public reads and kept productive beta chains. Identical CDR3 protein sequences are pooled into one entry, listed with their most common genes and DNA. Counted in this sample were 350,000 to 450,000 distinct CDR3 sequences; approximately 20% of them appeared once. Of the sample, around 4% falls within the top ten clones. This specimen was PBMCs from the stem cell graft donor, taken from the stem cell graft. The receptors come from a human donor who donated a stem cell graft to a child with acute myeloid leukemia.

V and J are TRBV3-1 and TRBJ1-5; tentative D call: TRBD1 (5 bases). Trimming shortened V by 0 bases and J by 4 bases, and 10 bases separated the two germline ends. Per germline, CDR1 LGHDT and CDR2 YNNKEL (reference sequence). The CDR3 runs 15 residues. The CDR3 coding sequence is TGTGCCAGCAGCCAAGAAGGACACCAAAATCAGCCCCAGCATTTT. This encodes CASSQEGHQNQPQHF.

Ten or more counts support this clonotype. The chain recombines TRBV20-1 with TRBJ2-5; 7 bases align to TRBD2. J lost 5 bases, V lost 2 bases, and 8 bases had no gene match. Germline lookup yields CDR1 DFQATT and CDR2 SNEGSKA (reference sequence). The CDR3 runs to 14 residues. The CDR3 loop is CSARYPGAGETQYF. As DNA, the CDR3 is TGCAGTGCTAGATATCCGGGAGCGGGGGAGACCCAGTACTTC.

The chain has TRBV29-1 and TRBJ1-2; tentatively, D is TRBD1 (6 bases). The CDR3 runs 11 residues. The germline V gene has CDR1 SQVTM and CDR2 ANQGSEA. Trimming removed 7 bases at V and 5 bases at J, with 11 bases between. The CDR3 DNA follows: TGCAGCGACACAGGGTCTTATGGCTACACCTTC. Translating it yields CSDTGSYGYTF. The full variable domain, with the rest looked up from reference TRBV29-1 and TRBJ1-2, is SAVISQKPSRDICQRGTSLTIQCQVDSQVTMMFWYRQQPGQSLTLIATANQGSEATYESGFVIDKFPISRPNLTFSTLTVSNMSPEDSSIYLCSDTGSYGYTFGSGTRLTVV.

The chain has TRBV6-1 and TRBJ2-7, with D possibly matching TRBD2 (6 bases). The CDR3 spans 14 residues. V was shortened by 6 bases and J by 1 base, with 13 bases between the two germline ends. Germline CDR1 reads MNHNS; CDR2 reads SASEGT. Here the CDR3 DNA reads TGTGCCAGCAGGCCCCCCGGGGGATCCTACGAGCAGTACTTC. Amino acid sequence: CASRPPGGSYEQYF.

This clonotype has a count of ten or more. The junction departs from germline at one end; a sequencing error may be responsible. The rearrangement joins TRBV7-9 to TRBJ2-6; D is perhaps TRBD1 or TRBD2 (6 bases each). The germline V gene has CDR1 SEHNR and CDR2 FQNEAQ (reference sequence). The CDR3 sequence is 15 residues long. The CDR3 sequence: CASTQRGAGANALTF. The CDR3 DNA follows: TGTGCCAGCACCCAGAGGGGGGCCGGGGCCAACGCCCTGACTTTC. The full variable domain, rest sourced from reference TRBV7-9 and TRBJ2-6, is DTGVSQNPRHKITKRGQNVTFRCDPISEHNRLYWYRQTLGQGPEFLTYFQNEAQLEKSRLLSDRFSAERPKGSFSTLEIQRTEQGDSAMYLCASTQRGAGANALTFGAGSRLTVL.

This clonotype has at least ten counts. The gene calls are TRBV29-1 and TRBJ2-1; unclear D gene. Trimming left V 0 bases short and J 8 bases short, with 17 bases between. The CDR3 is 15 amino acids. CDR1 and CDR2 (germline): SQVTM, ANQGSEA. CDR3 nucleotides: TGCAGCGTTGAAGATTCGATAGACGTACTCTATGAGCAGTTCTTC. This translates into CSVEDSIDVLYEQFF.

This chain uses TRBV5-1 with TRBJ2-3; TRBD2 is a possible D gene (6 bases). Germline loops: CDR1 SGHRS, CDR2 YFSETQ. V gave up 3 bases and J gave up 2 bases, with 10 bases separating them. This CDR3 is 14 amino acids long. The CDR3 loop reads CASSSAGITDTQYF. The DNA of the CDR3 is TGCGCCAGCAGCTCGGCGGGAATCACAGATACGCAGTATTTT.

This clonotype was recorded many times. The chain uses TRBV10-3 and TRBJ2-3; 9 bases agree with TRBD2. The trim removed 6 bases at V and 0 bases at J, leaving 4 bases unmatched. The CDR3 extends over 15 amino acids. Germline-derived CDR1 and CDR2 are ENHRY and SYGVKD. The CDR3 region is CAISWTSVSTDTQYF. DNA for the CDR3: TGTGCCATCAGCTGGACTAGCGTTAGCACAGATACGCAGTATTTT.

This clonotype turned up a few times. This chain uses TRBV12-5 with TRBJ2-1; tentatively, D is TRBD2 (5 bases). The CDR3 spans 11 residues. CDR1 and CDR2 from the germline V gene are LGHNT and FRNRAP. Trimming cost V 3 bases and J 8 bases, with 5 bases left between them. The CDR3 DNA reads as TGTGCTAGTGGTTTCGGGGATGAGCAGTTCTTC. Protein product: CASGFGDEQFF.

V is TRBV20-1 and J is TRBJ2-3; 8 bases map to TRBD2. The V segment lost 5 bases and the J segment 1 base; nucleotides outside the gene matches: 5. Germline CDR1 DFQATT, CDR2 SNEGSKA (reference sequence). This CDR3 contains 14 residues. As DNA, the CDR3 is TGCAGTGCTGGTCGGACTAGCCGCACAGATACGCAGTATTTT. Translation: CSAGRTSRTDTQYF.

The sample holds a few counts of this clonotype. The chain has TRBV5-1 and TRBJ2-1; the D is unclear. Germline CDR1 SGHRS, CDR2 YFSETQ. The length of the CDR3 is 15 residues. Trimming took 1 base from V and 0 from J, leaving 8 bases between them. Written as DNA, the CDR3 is TGCGCCAGCAGCTTGTACCTAGACTCCTACAATGAGCAGTTCTTC. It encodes CASSLYLDSYNEQFF. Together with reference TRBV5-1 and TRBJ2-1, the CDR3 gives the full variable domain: KAGVTQTPRYLIKTRGQQVTLSCSPISGHRSVSWYQQTPGQGLQFLFEYFSETQRNKGNFPGRFSGRQFSNSRSEMNVSTLELGDSALYLCASSLYLDSYNEQFFGPGTRLTVL.

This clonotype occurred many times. In DNA, the CDR3 is TGCAGTGCTAGCGGCCACCCTAGCGGGAGGGCCGGATACGAGCAGTACTTC. The encoded protein is CSASGHPSGRAGYEQYF. The V and J genes are TRBV20-1 and TRBJ2-7; 12 bases match TRBD2. The CDR3 is made up of 17 amino acids. V shed 3 bases and J 4 bases; nucleotides not matched to a gene: 13. The germline V gene encodes CDR1 DFQATT and CDR2 SNEGSKA (reference sequence).

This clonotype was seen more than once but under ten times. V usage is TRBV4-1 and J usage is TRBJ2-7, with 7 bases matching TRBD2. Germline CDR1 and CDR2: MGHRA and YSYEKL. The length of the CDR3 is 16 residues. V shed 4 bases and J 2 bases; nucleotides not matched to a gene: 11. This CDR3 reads CASSPTPKGRAYEQYF. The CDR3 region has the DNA TGCGCCAGCAGCCCAACACCTAAGGGGAGGGCCTACGAGCAGTACTTC.

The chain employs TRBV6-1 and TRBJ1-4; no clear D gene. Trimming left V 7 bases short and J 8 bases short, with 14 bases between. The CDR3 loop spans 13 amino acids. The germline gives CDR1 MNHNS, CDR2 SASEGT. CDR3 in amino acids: CASNDQTKEKLFF. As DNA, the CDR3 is TGTGCCAGCAATGACCAGACCAAAGAAAAACTGTTTTTT.

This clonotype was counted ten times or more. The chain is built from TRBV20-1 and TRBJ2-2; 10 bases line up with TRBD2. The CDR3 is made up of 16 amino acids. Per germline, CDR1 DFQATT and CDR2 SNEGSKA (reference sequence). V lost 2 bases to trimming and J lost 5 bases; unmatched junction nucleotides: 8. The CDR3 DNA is TGCAGTGCTAGACGGGGGGAACTAGCGGGGACCGGGGAGCTGTTTTTT. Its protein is CSARRGELAGTGELFF.

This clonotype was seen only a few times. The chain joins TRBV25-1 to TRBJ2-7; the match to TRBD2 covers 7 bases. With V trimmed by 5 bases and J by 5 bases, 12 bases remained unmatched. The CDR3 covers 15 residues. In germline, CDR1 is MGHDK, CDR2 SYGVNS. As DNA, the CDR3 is TGTGCCAGCAGTCCTTGGGGGGAGGGATACGACGAGCAGTACTTC. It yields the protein CASSPWGEGYDEQYF.

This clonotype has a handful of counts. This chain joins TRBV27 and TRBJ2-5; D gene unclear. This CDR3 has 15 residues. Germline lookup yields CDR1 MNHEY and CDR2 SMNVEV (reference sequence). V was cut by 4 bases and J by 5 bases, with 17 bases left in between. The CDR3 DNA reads TGTGCCAGCAGTTCTTACGACGGCGTGTCGGAGACCCAGTACTTC. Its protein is CASSSYDGVSETQYF.

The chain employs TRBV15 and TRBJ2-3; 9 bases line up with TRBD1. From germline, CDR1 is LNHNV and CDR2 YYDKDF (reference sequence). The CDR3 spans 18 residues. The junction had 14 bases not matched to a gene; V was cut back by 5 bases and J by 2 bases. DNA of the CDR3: TGTGCCACCAGCGGGTGGACAGGGGAGGAGGTAAACACAGATACGCAGTATTTT. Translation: CATSGWTGEEVNTDTQYF.

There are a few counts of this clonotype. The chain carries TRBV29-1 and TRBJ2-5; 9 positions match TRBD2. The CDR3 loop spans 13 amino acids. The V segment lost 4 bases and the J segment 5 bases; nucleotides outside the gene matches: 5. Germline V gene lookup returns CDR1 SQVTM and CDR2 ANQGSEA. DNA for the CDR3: TGCAGCGTTGCGGGACTAGCTGTGGAGACCCAGTACTTC. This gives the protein CSVAGLAVETQYF.

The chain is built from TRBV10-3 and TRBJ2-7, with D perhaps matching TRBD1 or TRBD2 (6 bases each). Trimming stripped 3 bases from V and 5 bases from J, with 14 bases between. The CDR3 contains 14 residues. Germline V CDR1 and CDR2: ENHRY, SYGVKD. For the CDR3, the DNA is TGTGCCATCAGTGATGTCCAGGGGAGGCACGAGCAGTACTTC. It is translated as CAISDVQGRHEQYF.

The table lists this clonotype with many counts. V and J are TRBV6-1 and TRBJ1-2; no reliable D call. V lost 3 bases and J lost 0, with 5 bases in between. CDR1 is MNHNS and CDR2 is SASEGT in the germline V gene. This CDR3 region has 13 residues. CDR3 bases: TGTGCCAGCAGTGACGGGGCTAACTATGGCTACACCTTC. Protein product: CASSDGANYGYTF.

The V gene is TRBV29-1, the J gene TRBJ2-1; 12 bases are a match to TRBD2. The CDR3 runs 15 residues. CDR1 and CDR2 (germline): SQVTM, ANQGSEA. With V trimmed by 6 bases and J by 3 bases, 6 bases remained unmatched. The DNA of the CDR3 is TGCAGCGTCCTACTAGCGGGAGGTTTCTACAATGAGCAGTTCTTC. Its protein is CSVLLAGGFYNEQFF.

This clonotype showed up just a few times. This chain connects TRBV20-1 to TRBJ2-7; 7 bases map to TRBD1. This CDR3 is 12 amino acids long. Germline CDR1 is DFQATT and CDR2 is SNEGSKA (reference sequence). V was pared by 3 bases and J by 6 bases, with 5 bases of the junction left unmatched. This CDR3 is CSARQTGREQYF. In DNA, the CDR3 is TGCAGTGCTAGGCAGACAGGGCGCGAGCAGTACTTC.

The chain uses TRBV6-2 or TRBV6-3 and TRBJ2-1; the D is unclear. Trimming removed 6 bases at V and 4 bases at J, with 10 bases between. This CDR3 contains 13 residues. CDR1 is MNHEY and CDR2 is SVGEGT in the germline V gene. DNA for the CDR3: TGTGCCAGCAGCCAAGGGTATTACAATGAGCAGTTCTTC. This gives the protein CASSQGYYNEQFF.

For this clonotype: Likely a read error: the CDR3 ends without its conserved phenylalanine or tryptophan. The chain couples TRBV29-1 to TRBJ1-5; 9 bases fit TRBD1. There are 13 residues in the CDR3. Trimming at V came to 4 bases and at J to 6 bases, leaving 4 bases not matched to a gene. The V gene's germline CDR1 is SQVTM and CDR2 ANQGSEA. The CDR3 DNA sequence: TGCAGCGTTGGAACAGGGGGCGGTCAGCCCCAGCATTAT. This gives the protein CSVGTGGGQPQHY.

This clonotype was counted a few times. This CDR3 reads CAISGSPNDPGRDTQYF. The CDR3 region has the DNA TGTGCCATCAGTGGATCCCCGAACGACCCCGGGAGGGATACGCAGTATTTT. The chain combines TRBV10-3 with TRBJ2-3; 7 bases fit TRBD2. With 4 bases clipped from V and 6 bases from J, the junction kept 16 bases outside the gene matches. The length of the CDR3 is 17 residues. CDR1 and CDR2 (germline): ENHRY, SYGVKD.

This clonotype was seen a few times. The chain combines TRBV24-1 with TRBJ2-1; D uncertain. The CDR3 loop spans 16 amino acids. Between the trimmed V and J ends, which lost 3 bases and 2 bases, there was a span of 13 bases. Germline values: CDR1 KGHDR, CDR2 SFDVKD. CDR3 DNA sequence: TGTGCCACCAGTGATAAGAAATTGGGTCCCTACAATGAGCAGTTCTTC. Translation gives CATSDKKLGPYNEQFF.

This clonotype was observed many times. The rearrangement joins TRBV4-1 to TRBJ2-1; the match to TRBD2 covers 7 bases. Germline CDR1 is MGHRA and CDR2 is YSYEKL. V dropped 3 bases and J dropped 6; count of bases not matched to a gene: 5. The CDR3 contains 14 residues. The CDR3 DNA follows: TGCGCCAGCAGCCATCTCGGGACTATCAATGAGCAGTTCTTC. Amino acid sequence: CASSHLGTINEQFF.

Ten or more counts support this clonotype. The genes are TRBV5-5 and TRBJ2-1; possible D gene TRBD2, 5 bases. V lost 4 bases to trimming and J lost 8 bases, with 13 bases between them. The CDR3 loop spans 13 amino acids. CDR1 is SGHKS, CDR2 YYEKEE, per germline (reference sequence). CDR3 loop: CASSLSSVYEQFF. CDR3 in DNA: TGTGCCAGCAGCCTGAGTAGCGTCTATGAGCAGTTCTTC. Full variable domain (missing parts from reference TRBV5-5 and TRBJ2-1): DAGVTQSPTHLIKTRGQQVTLRCSPISGHKSVSWYQQVLGQGPQFIFQYYEKEERGRGNFPDRFSARQFPNYSSELNVNALLLGDSALYLCASSLSSVYEQFFGPGTRLTVL.